The entry below gives a single TCR beta chain sequence along with its context. Its antigen is unknown. This CDR3 has 15 residues. Germline CDR1 reads SGHNT; CDR2 reads YYREEE (reference sequence). The germline V and J ends were trimmed by 2 bases and 6 bases, with 16 bases remaining between them. This entry belongs to a study of T cell repertoires in cytomegalovirus infection. Whole-study context: Indicated by public TCR beta signatures were CMV infection and matching HLA type. Study results and caveats: HLA-C-restricted, CMV-specific TCR beta clonotypes were dominant ex vivo. Cumulated frequencies of public TCR beta families served to identify carriers of CMV plus the relevant HLA.

TCRdb independently ran MiXCR on the reads; one entry per CDR3 protein. The sample holds just under 550,000 distinct CDR3 sequences, 26% seen once. This receptor was taken from a human donor in good health (CMV status not recorded). Some clones in this sample may be carry-over from other donors' samples. Specimen: PBMCs. V usage is TRBV5-4 and J usage is TRBJ2-3; D possibly uses TRBD1 or TRBD2 (5 bases each). CDR3 amino acids: CASSFNGDRVDTQYF. DNA of the CDR3: TGTGCCAGCAGCTTCAACGGGGACCGCGTCGATACGCAGTATTTT.